The clone carrying this T cell receptor (beta chain) was picked up a small number of times. Its antigen is as yet unknown. The source of the sample is a study of cytomegalovirus exposure and HLA in healthy donors. General study results and limits: A further, later analysis showed that HLA-associated TCR beta chains (compared with equally common others) were more clonally expanded.

The PCR was carried out with 60 Vbeta primers and 13 Jbeta primers. Clones were sequenced by immunoSEQ multiplex PCR, and TCRdb holds only the in-frame ones, with some missing. In the table there are 100,000 to 150,000 clones, 78% of which are singletons. The sample consisted of PBMCs. This TCR came from a middle-aged woman in good health and CMV-seronegative.

The CDR3, as DNA: TGTGCCAGCAGAAGAGGGAGTGAGACCCAGTACTTC. This translates into CASRRGSETQYF. The gene calls are TRBV28 and TRBJ2-5; tentative D call: TRBD2 (5 bases). V was trimmed by 6 bases and J by 5 bases, leaving 10 bases between them. The CDR3 runs to 12 residues. Per the germline V gene, CDR1 is MDHEN and CDR2 is SYDVKM.